This T cell receptor (beta chain) derives from a study of blood T cell repertoires in COVID-19. Study background: Specimens from acute and convalescent COVID-19 originated in the United States, Italy and Spain.

This table comes from immunoSEQ multiplex PCR, and its TCRdb copy is limited to in-frame clones, with some not included. The table shows about 60,000 clones, with around 87% occurring only once. This CDR3 region has 15 residues. Germline V gene data show CDR1 as ENHRY and CDR2 as SYGVKD. With V trimmed by 8 bases and J by 2 bases, 8 bases remained unmatched. The J gene is TRBJ1-2, the V gene TRBV10-3; 10 positions match TRBD1. The receptor comes from a human donor with acute or convalescent COVID-19. The donor label of this sample is uncertain. Sequencing was carried out using peripheral blood. The CDR3 coding sequence is TGTGCCATCCGCCGGGACAGGGGATTCAACTATGGCTACACCTTC. Amino acid sequence: CAIRRDRGFNYGYTF.